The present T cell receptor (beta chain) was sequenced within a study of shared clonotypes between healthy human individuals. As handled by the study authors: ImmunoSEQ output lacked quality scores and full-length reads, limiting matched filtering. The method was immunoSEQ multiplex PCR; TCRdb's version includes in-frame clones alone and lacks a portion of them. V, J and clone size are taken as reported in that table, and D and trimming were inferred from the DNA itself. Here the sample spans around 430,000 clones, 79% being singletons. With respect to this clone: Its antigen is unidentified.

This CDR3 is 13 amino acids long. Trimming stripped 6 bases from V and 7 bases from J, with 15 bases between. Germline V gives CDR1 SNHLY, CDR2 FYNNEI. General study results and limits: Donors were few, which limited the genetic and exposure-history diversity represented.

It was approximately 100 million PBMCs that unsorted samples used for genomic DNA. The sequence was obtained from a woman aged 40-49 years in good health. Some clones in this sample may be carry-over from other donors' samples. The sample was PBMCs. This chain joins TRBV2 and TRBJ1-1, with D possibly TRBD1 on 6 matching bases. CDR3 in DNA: TGTGCCAGCAGGGGGGACACTTACTTTGAAGCTTTCTTT. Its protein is CASRGDTYFEAFF.